This T cell receptor beta chain was captured in a study of T cell repertoires in aging, cancer and after chemotherapy. The overall study: Donors were grouped into six age bands spanning 30 or younger through 70 or older. Healthy donor repertoires were recorded over several months to years and showed clear clonal overlap. Whole-study results and caveats: Untreated cancer patients had significantly lower blood TCR diversity than age-matched healthy donors. In cancer patients, declining TCR diversity with age involved lost richness and lost evenness.

The template was genomic DNA from peripheral blood, not RNA. Rearranged V-D-J TRB sequences were amplified with a mixed TRB-A/B primer pool. One entry per CDR3 protein results from TCRdb running MiXCR on the multiplex PCR reads. The table lists some 11,000 distinct CDR3 sequences, 25% to 35% of them singletons, with about 1.9% in the top ten. With respect to this clonotype: Its antigen is not identified.

The CDR3 runs 14 residues. Per the germline V gene, CDR1 is KGHSH and CDR2 is LQKENI. The ends lost 4 bases at V and 4 bases at J; junction bases unmatched: 5. The clonotype originates from a human donor in good health. V is TRBV18 and J is TRBJ2-7; 9 bases align to TRBD1. Sequencing was performed on blood. CDR3 sequence (DNA): TGTGCCAGCTCACACGGGACAGGGCAGTACGAGCAGTACTTC. Translated: CASSHGTGQYEQYF.